Reported below is one T cell receptor (beta chain). Its antigen is undetermined. Trimming took 4 bases from V and 0 from J, leaving 10 bases between them. Per the germline V gene, CDR1 is SGHRS and CDR2 is YFSETQ. CDR3 length equals 14 residues. Libraries were prepared by immunoSEQ multiplex PCR; TCRdb keeps only in-frame clonotypes and omits some of them. The data contain more than 95,000 clones, approximately 88% of them singletons. The entry originates in a study of T cell responses to AZD1222 COVID-19 vaccine. Study-wide findings and caveats: Possibly, clonal diversity was underestimated; donors were largely white British and included more females.

The TCR was taken from an adult in good health. The V and J genes are TRBV5-1 and TRBJ1-1; unclear D gene. Sequences were derived from peripheral blood, sampled on day 0 of AZD1222 vaccination. Here the CDR3 reads CASSAQTVNTEAFF. The CDR3 nucleotides are TGCGCCAGCAGCGCACAAACAGTGAACACTGAAGCTTTCTTT.